This T cell receptor beta chain was profiled in a study of Graves' ophthalmopathy and Graves' hyperthyroidism. As the template, RNA transcripts were used to amplify TCR beta CDR3 regions. The workflow started with a first-round RT-PCR run with HTBI primers and then moved on to a second-round multiplex PCR. TCRdb reprocessed the multiplex PCR reads via MiXCR and lists one record per CDR3 protein. Among 200,000 to 250,000 distinct CDR3 sequences listed, approximately 28% were seen once. V gave up 7 bases and J gave up 0 bases; unmatched junction bases: 15. Germline values: CDR1 SQVTM, CDR2 ANQGSEA. The CDR3 loop spans 19 amino acids. The table lists this clonotype with many counts.

The TCR sequence derives from a man aged 45-65 years with Graves' ophthalmopathy. The rearrangement links TRBV29-1 to TRBJ2-5; 15 bases align to TRBD2. Sequenced sample: peripheral blood. The CDR3 DNA reads TGCAGCGCGGTGGGGACTAGCGGGAGGAACCGCCGCTACCAAGAGACCCAGTACTTC. Protein product: CSAVGTSGRNRRYQETQYF.